The 2 T cell receptor beta chains given below trace back to one sample, sequenced in a study of PD-1 blockade in classical Hodgkin lymphoma. Each patient relapsed following autologous stem cell transplantation, and prior brentuximab vedotin exposure differed. Only in-frame clones appear in the TCRdb table, and some are missing; sequencing was by immunoSEQ multiplex PCR. The sample has roughly 40,000 clones, approximately 91% seen once. The sequences come from peripheral blood mononuclear cells (PBMCs), collected at baseline. Receptors were obtained from a human donor with classical Hodgkin lymphoma.

The chain couples TRBV27 to TRBJ2-7; TRBD1 might be the D (5 bases). The ends were cut back, 5 bases at V and 0 bases at J, with 11 bases in the middle. CDR1 is MNHEY, CDR2 SMNVEV, per germline (reference sequence). The CDR3 contains 14 residues. CDR3 in DNA: TGTGCCAGCAGTCCACAGGTCCTCTCCTACGAGCAGTACTTC. Protein: CASSPQVLSYEQYF.

This chain connects TRBV7-8 to TRBJ2-1, with 11 bases lining up with TRBD2. The CDR3 consists of 15 residues. With 8 bases clipped from V and 4 bases from J, the junction kept 7 bases outside the gene matches. Germline loops: CDR1 SGHVS, CDR2 FQNEAQ. The CDR3 nucleotides read TGTGCCAGCGGAACAACTAGCGGGGGATACAATGAGCAGTTCTTC. This translates into CASGTTSGGYNEQFF.